What follows describes a single T cell receptor (beta chain). Its antigen is as yet unknown. Germline assignment: CDR1 LNHDA and CDR2 SQIVND (reference sequence). The CDR3 runs 14 residues. Trimming cost V 6 bases and J 1 base, with 12 bases left between them. The data were taken from a study of Ad26.COV2.S vaccination and SARS-CoV-2 variants. Study as a whole: Once or twice, 56 days apart, Ad26.COV2.S was delivered intramuscularly. Study results and limitations: Breadth of non-spike TCRs did not differ between vaccinees and placebo recipients. Placebo recipients trailed vaccine recipients in spike-specific TCR breadth.

The data were produced by immunoSEQ multiplex PCR, yet TCRdb's version contains in-frame clones alone and is incomplete. The table lists about 350,000 clones, around 89% of them singletons, with roughly 5% in the top ten. Documented treatment: around 19 received Ad26.COV2.S at low or high dose, single or two shots; about 5 received placebo; per-sample allocation not given. Repertoires come from day 63 after the first vaccine or placebo injection. This sequence was found in a person aged 18 to 59 who received the Ad26.COV2.S COVID-19 vaccine or a placebo. The material was peripheral blood, obtained in a trial of Ad26.COV2.S vaccine versus placebo. The V gene is TRBV19, the J gene TRBJ1-1; maybe TRBD1 (5 bases). The CDR3 nucleotides read TGTGCCAGTAGGCCAGTCGGGGGGAACACTGAAGCTTTCTTT. This sequence encodes CASRPVGGNTEAFF.